This T cell receptor (beta chain) was recorded in a study of regulatory T cells in long-lasting Graves disease. Study-level points and caveats: Sample size, which was small, may have reduced accuracy.

The CDR3 has 16 residues. The V and J ends lost 6 bases and 7 bases, in that order; junction bases with no gene match: 8. Germline V gene lookup returns CDR1 MNHNS and CDR2 SASEGT. In its sample, this clonotype was seen many times. Its antigen remains unknown. CDR3 regions were amplified by Arm-PCR using iRepertoire HTBI primers to build TCR beta libraries. Source study methods: Throughout the samples, researchers identified 60 to 70 TRBV and approximately 15 TRBJ segments. TCRdb reprocessed the multiplex PCR reads with MiXCR, giving one entry per CDR3 protein. The V and J calls were determined by TCRdb, not by the authors. The table lists about 320,000 distinct CDR3 sequences, 15% to 20% of them singletons. As to time point: newly diagnosed GD, antithyroid drugs for less than 3 months. RNA isolated from PBMCs was used to make the TCR library. Enrollment of patients was through an endocrinology department in Xi'an, China.

The sequencing here drew on peripheral blood mononuclear cells (PBMCs), taken at new diagnosis, from a patient treated with antithyroid drugs. J is TRBJ2-1 and V is TRBV6-1, with 14 bases aligning to TRBD2. The sequence was obtained from a female donor with Graves disease. The CDR3 loop reads CASSHGGLAGENEQFF. The CDR3 region has the DNA TGTGCCAGCAGCCACGGGGGACTAGCGGGAGAGAATGAGCAGTTCTTC.